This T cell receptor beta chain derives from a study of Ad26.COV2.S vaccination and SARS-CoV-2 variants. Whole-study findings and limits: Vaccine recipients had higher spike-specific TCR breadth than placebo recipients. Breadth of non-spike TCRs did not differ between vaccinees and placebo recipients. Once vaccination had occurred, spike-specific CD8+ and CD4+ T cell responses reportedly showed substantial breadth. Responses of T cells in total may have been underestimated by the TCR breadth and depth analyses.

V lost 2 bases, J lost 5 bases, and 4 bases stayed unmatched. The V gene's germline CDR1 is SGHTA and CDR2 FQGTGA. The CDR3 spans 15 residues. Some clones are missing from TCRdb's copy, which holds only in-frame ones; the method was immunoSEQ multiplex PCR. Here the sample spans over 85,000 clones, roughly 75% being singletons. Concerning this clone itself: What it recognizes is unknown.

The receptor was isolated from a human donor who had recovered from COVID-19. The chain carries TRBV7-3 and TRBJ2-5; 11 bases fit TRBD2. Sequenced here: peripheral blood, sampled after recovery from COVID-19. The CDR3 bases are TGTGCCAGCAGCTTAGTAGCGGGGGGGCGTGAGACCCAGTACTTC. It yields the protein CASSLVAGGRETQYF.